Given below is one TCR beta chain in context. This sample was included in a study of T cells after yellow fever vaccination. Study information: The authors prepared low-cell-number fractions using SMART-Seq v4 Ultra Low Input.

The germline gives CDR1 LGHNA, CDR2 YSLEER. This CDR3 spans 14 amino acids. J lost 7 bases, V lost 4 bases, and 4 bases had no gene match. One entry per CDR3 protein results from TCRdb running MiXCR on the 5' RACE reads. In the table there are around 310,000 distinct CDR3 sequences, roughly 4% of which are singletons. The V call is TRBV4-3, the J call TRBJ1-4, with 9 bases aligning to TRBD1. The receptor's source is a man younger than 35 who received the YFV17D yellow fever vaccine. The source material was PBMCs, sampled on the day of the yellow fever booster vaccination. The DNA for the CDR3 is TGCGCCAGCAGCCCGGGACAGGGAAGTGAAAAACTGTTTTTT. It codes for CASSPGQGSEKLFF.